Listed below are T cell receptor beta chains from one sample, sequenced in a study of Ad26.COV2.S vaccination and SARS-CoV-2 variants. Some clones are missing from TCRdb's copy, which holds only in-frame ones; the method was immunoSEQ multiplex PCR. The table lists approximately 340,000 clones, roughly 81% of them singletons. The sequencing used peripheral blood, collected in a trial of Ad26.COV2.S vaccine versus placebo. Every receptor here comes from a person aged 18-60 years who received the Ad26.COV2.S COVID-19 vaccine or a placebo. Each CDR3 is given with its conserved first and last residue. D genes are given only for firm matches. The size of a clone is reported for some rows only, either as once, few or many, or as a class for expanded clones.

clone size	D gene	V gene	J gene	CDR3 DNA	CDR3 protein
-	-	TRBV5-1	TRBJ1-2	TGCGCCAGCAGCTTGGGACAGGCTCGGGATGGCTACACCTTC	CASSLGQARDGYTF
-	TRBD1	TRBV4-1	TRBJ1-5	TGCGCCAGCAGCCCCGGGACAGGGGAAGGGCAGCCCCAGCATTTT	CASSPGTGEGQPQHF
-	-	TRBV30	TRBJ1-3	TGTGCCTGGAGTGGGTACTCTGGAAACACCATATATTTT	CAWSGYSGNTIYF
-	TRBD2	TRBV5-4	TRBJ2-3	TGTGCCAGCAGCTTTTCCCTCGGGGGGGCTAGCACAGATACGCAGTATTTT	CASSFSLGGASTDTQYF
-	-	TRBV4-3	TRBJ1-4	TGCGCCAGCAGCCGTATATTCGGGGTAGCTAATGAAAAACTGTTTTTT	CASSRIFGVANEKLFF
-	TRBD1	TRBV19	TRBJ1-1	TGTGCCAGTAGTATTTCGGCAGGGGGCTACACTGAAGCTTTCTTT	CASSISAGGYTEAFF
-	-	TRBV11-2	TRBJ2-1	TGTGCCAGCAGCTTAGTAAGCTCCTACAATGAGCAGTTCTTC	CASSLVSSYNEQFF
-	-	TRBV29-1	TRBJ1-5	TGCAGCGCCGCGTCGGGAGGCGGACAGCCCCAGCATTTT	CSAASGGGQPQHF
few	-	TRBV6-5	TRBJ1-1	TGTGCCACCCCGGCGGGGCGGACTATGAACACTGAAGCTTTCTTT	CATPAGRTMNTEAFF
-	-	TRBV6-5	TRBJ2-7	TGTGCCAGCAGCTCCGGGGAGATGACCTACGAGCAGTACTTC	CASSSGEMTYEQYF
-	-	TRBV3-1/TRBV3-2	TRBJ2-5	TGTGCCAGCACCCAAGGTGATCCAGGAGAGGAGACCCAGTACTTC	CASTQGDPGEETQYF
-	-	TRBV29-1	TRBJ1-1	TGCAGCGTCAACCGGGACGTAAACCCCCATTTCTTT	CSVNRDVNPHFF
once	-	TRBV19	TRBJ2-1	TGTGCCAGTAGTATTAATAGTCCCCAGCCCTCCTACAATGAGCAGTTCTTC	CASSINSPQPSYNEQFF
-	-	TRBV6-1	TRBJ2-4	TGTGCCAGCAGTGAAGGGGGGGCCAAAAACATTCAGTACTTC	CASSEGGAKNIQYF
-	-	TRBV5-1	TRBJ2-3	TGCGCCAGCAGCTTGGAGGACACCCCCGGGGCAGATACGCAGTATTTT	CASSLEDTPGADTQYF
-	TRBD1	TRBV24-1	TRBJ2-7	TGTGCCACCAGTATCGCAGGGGGCTACGAGCAGTACTTC	CATSIAGGYEQYF
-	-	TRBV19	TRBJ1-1	TGTGCCAGTAGTGTCGGGGGCGGCACTGAAGCTTTCTTT	CASSVGGGTEAFF
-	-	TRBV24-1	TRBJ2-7	TGTGCCACCAGTGATTCCGACAATTTCTACGAGCAGTACTTC	CATSDSDNFYEQYF
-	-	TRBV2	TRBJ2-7	TGTGCCAGCTCCGCTTGGAGCAGGAGCTCCTACGAGCAGTACTTC	CASSAWSRSSYEQYF
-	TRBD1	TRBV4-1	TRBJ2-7	TGCGCCAGCAGCCAAGCCCCCCTTACGACAGGGTTCTATTACGAGCAGTACTTC	CASSQAPLTTGFYYEQYF
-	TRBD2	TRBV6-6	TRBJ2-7	TGTGCCAGCAAACCGGGACTAGCCTTCTACGAGCAGTACTTC	CASKPGLAFYEQYF
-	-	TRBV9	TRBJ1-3	TGTGCCAGCAGTGGAGGGCGCTCTGGAAACACCATATATTTT	CASSGGRSGNTIYF
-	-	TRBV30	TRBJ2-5	TGTGCCTGGACTGAGGGTTCAGGTGAGACCCAGTACTTC	CAWTEGSGETQYF
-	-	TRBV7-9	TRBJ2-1	TGTGCCAGCAGCCCCATGGTACGTAATGAGCAGTTCTTC	CASSPMVRNEQFF